Given below is one TCR beta chain in context. Its cognate antigen is unknown. Profiled with immunoSEQ multiplex PCR; TCRdb holds only in-frame clones, not every one. The table has fewer than 500,000 clones, roughly nine tenths seen once. This specimen belongs to a study of Ad26.COV2.S vaccination and SARS-CoV-2 variants. Study findings and constraints: Greater spike-specific TCR breadth was seen in vaccine recipients than in placebo recipients.

V was pared by 4 bases and J by 8 bases, with 10 bases between. The germline CDR1 and CDR2 sequences are SGHRS and YFSETQ. This CDR3 has 12 amino acids. Specified treatment: around 19 received Ad26.COV2.S at low or high dose, single or two shots; 5 received placebo; per-sample allocation not given. Sampling happened 63 days after the first vaccine or placebo injection. The input for sequencing was peripheral blood, taken in a trial of Ad26.COV2.S vaccine versus placebo. The receptor was derived from a person between 18 and 59 years old who received the Ad26.COV2.S COVID-19 vaccine or a placebo. The V and J genes are TRBV5-1 and TRBJ2-1; weak D call: TRBD2 (5 bases). The CDR3 spells CASSIPGDEQFF. CDR3 in DNA: TGCGCCAGCAGCATCCCCGGGGATGAGCAGTTCTTC.